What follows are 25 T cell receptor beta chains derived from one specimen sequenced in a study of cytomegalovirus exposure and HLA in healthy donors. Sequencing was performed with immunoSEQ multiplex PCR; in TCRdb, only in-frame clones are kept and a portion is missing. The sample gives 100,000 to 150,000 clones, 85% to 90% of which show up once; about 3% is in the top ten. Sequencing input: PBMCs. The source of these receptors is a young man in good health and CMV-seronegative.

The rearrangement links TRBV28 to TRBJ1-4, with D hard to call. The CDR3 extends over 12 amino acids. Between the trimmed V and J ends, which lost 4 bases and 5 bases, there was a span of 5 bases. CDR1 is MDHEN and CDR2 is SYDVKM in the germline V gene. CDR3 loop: CASSSSNEKLFF. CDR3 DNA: TGTGCCAGCAGTTCGTCGAATGAAAAACTGTTTTTT.

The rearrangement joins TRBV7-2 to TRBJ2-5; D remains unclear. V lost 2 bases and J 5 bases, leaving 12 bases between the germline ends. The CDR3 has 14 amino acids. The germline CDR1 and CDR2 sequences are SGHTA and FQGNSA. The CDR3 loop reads CASSLHLVRETQYF. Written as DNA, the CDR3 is TGTGCCAGCAGCTTACATCTGGTCCGGGAGACCCAGTACTTC.

The CDR3 spells CASRTGEQFF. CDR3 DNA: TGCGCCAGCAGGACAGGTGAGCAGTTCTTC. The gene calls are TRBV5-1 and TRBJ2-1, with TRBD1 as a possible D gene (6 bases). The CDR3 sequence is 10 residues long. V shed 5 bases and J shed 9 bases, with 6 bases lying between them. The germline CDR1 and CDR2 sequences are SGHRS and YFSETQ.

The DNA for the CDR3 is TGCGCCAGCAGCTTGAACAGGGAAAACACCATATATTTT. This translates into CASSLNRENTIYF. The J gene is TRBJ1-3, the V gene TRBV5-1; perhaps TRBD1 as D (6 bases). The CDR3 runs 13 residues. CDR1 and CDR2 (germline): SGHRS, YFSETQ. The V end lost 1 base, the J end lost 6 bases, and 8 bases lay between the germline ends.

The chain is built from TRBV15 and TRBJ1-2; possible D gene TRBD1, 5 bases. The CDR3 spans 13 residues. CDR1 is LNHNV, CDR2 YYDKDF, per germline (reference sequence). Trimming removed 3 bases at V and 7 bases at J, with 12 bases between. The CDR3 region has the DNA TGTGCCACCAGCAGGCGGGCGGGGGGTGGCTACACCTTC. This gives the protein CATSRRAGGGYTF. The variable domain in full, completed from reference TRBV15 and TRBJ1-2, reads DAMVIQNPRYQVTQFGKPVTLSCSQTLNHNVMYWYQQKSSQAPKLLFHYYDKDFNNEADTPDNFQSRRPNTSFCFLDIRSPGLGDTAMYLCATSRRAGGGYTFGSGTRLTVV.

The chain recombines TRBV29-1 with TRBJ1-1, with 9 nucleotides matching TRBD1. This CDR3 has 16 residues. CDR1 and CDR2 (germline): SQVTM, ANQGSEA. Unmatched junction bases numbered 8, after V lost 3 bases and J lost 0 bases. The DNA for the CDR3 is TGCAGCGTTGATGTTCGGACAGGGGTTGTGAACACTGAAGCTTTCTTT. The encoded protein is CSVDVRTGVVNTEAFF. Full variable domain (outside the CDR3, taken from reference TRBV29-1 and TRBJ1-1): SAVISQKPSRDICQRGTSLTIQCQVDSQVTMMFWYRQQPGQSLTLIATANQGSEATYESGFVIDKFPISRPNLTFSTLTVSNMSPEDSSIYLCSVDVRTGVVNTEAFFGQGTRLTVV.

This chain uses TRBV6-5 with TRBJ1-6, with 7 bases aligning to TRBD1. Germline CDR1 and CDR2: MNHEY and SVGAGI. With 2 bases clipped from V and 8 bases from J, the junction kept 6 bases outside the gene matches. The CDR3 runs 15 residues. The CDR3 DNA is TGTGCCAGCAGTTACCTCACAGGGGCCGATTCACCCCTCCACTTT. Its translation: CASSYLTGADSPLHF.

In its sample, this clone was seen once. CDR3 DNA sequence: TGTGCCAGTAGTGTACAGGGGAGGCCACCCCTCCACTTT. Translating it yields CASSVQGRPPLHF. The gene calls are TRBV19 and TRBJ1-6; 7 positions agree with TRBD1. Germline V gene sequence: CDR1 LNHDA, CDR2 SQIVND (reference sequence). With 5 bases clipped from V and 11 bases from J, the junction kept 6 bases outside the gene matches. The CDR3 is 13 residues long.

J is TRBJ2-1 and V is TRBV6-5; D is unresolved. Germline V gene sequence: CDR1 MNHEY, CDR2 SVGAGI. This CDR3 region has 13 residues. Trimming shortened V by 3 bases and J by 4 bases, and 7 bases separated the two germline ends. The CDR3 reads CASSYAAYNEQFF. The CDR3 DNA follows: TGTGCCAGCAGTTATGCGGCGTACAATGAGCAGTTCTTC.

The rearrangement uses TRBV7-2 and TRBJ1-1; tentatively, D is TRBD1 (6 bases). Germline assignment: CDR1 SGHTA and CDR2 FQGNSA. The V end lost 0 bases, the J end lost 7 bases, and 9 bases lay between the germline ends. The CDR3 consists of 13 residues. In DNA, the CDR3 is TGTGCCAGCAGCTTAGCGGGGGCGGGTGAAGCTTTCTTT. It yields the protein CASSLAGAGEAFF.

CDR3 in amino acids: CASSSLAGGREQFF. The CDR3 bases are TGTGCCAGCAGCTCCCTAGCGGGGGGGCGGGAACAGTTCTTC. The rearrangement links TRBV5-6 to TRBJ2-1, with 12 nucleotides matching TRBD2. CDR3 length equals 14 residues. V lost 3 bases to trimming and J lost 13 bases; unmatched junction nucleotides: 8. Germline-derived CDR1 and CDR2 are SGHDT and YYEEEE.

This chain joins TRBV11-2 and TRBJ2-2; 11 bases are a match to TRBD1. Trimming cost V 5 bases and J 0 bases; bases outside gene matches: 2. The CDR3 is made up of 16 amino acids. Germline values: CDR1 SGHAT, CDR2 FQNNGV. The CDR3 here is CASSQGQGANTGELFF. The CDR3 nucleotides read TGTGCCAGCAGCCAGGGACAGGGGGCGAACACCGGGGAGCTGTTTTTT.

CDR3 nucleotides: TGTGCCAGTAGTATAGGCGGAGGGAATTATGGCTACACCTTC. Translated, it gives CASSIGGGNYGYTF. J is TRBJ1-2 and V is TRBV19, with D unresolved. Per the germline V gene, CDR1 is LNHDA and CDR2 is SQIVND (reference sequence). Trimming removed 1 base at V and 5 bases at J, with 11 bases between. The CDR3 spans 14 residues. Using reference TRBV19 and TRBJ1-2 for the parts outside the CDR3, the full variable domain is DGGITQSPKYLFRKEGQNVTLSCEQNLNHDAMYWYRQDPGQGLRLIYYSQIVNDFQKGDIAEGYSVSREKKESFPLTVTSAQKNPTAFYLCASSIGGGNYGYTFGSGTRLTVV.

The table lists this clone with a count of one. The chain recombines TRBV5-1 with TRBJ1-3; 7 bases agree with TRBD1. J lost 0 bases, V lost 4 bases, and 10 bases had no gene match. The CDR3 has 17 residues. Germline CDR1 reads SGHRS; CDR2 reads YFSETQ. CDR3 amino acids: CASSVTTGSSSGNTIYF. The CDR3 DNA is TGCGCCAGCAGCGTCACGACAGGGTCAAGCTCTGGAAACACCATATATTTT.

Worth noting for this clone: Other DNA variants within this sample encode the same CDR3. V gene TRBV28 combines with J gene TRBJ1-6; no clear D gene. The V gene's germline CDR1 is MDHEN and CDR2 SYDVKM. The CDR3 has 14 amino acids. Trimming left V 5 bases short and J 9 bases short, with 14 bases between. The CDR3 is CASSRFESGSPLHF. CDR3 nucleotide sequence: TGTGCCAGCAGTCGATTTGAATCAGGTTCACCCCTCCACTTT.

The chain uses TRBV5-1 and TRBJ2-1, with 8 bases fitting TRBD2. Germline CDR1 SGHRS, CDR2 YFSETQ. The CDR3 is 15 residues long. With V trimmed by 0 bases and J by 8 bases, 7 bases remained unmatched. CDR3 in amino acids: CASSLDGTRGYEQFF. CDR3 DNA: TGCGCCAGCAGCTTGGATGGGACTAGGGGCTATGAGCAGTTCTTC.

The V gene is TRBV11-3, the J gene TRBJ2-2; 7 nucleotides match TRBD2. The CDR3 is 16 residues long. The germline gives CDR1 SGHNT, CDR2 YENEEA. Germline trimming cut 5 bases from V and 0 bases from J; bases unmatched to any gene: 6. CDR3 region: CASSPQAGPNTGELFF. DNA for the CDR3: TGTGCCAGCAGCCCTCAAGCGGGACCGAACACCGGGGAGCTGTTTTTT. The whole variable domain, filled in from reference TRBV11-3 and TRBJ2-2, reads EAGVVQSPRYKIIEKKQPVAFWCNPISGHNTLYWYLQNLGQGPELLIRYENEEAVDDSQLPKDRFSAERLKGVDSTLKIQPAELGDSAVYLCASSPQAGPNTGELFFGEGSRLTVL.

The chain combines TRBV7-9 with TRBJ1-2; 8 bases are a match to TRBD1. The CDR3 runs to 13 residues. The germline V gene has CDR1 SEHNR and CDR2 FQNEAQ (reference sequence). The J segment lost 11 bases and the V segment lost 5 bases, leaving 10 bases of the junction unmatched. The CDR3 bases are TGTGCCAGCAGCATTACCGGGACAGGTTCGTACACCTTC. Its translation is CASSITGTGSYTF.

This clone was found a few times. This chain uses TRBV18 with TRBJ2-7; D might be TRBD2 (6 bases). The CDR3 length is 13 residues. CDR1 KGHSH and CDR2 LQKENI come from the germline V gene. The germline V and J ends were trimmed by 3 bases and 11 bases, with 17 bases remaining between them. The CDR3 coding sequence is TGTGCCAGCTCACCCCCCGGAGGGGAGAACGAGTACTTC. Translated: CASSPPGGENEYF.

CDR3 sequence: CASSRRADSGNTIYF. The CDR3 coding sequence is TGTGCCAGCAGTCGCAGGGCCGACTCTGGAAACACCATATATTTT. This chain links TRBV6-6 with TRBJ1-3, with a weak D call TRBD1 (5 bases). The germline V and J ends were trimmed by 5 bases and 0 bases, with 11 bases remaining between them. CDR3 length: 15 amino acids. CDR1 and CDR2 from the germline V gene are MNHNY and SVGAGI (reference sequence).

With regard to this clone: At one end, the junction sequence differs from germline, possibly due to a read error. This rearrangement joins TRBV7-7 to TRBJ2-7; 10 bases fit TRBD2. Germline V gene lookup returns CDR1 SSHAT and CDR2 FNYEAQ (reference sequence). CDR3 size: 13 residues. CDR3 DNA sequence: TGTGCCAGCAGCATAGCGGGGGGCTACGAGCAGTACTTC. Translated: CASSIAGGYEQYF.

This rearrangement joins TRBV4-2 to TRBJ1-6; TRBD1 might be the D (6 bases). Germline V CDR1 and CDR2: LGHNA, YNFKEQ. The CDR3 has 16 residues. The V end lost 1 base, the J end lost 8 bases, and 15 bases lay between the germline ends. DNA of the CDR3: TGTGCCAGCAGCCAAGGGAGGAGGGGGGGGGATTCACCCCTCCACTTT. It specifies CASSQGRRGGDSPLHF.

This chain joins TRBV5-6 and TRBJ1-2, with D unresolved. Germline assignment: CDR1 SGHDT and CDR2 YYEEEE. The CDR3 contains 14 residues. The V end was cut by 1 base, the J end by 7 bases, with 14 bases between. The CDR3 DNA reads TGTGCCAGCAGCTTGAGGCCGGGAGGGAGTGGCTACACCTTC. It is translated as CASSLRPGGSGYTF.

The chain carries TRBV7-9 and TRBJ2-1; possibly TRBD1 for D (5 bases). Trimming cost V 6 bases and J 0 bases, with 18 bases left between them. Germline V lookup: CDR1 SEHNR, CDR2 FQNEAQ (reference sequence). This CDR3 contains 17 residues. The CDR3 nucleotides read TGTGCCAGCAGGCCTACAGTAGGGGTCAGCTCCTACAATGAGCAGTTCTTC. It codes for CASRPTVGVSSYNEQFF.

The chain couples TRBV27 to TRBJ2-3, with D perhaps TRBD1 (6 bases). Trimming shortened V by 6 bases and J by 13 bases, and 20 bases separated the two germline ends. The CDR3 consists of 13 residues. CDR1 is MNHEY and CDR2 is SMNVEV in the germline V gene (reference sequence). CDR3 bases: TGTGCCAGCAGCGAGACGTATGGACAGCGCAAGTATTTT. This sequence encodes CASSETYGQRKYF.